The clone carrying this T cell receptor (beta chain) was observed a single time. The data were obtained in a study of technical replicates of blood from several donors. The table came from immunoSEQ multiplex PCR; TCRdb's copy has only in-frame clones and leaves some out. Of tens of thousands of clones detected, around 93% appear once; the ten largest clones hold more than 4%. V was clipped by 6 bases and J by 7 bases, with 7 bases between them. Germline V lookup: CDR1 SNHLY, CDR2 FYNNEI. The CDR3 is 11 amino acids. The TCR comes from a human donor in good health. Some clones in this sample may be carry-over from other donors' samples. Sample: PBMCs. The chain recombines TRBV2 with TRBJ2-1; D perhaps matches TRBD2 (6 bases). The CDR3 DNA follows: TGTGCCAGCAGGAGCGGGAATGAGCAGTTCTTC. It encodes CASRSGNEQFF.